Listed below are T cell receptor beta chains from one sample, sequenced in a study of blood T cell repertoires in COVID-19. Data came from immunoSEQ multiplex PCR; TCRdb stores just in-frame clones and leaves some out. The repertoire includes over 200,000 clones, around 84% of them detected once, and approximately 6% sits in the top ten. The sequenced sample consisted of peripheral blood. All receptors derive from a man older than 75 with acute or convalescent COVID-19. Each CDR3 is given without its conserved first and last residue. Each record gives: V gene, clone size, J gene, CDR3 protein. The size of a clone is reported for some rows only, either as once, few or many, or as a class for expanded clones.

TRBV6-4,.,TRBJ2-1,ASSRSVDRVNNEQF
TRBV11-2,.,TRBJ2-4,ASSLAEKNIQY
TRBV9,once,TRBJ2-1,ASSPRTSGRINEQF
TRBV5-1,.,TRBJ1-3,ASSLGHSSSGNTIY
TRBV27,.,TRBJ1-4,ASSSPGTGNEKLF
TRBV7-6,.,TRBJ1-2,ASSPSDRDYGYT
TRBV27,.,TRBJ2-1,ASNSGDRVGIDEQF
TRBV4-3,.,TRBJ2-2,ASSQDLGGREPGELF
TRBV7-2,.,TRBJ2-3,ASSPLGGPTDTQY
TRBV25-1,.,TRBJ1-4,ASSEYGGANEKLF
TRBV18,few,TRBJ2-6,ASSTRQGRSGANVLT
TRBV5-6,once,TRBJ2-1,ASSLVGGVPYNEQF
TRBV5-8,.,TRBJ1-1,ASSPSVNTEAF
TRBV30,.,TRBJ2-7,AWSTDRGFSYEQY
TRBV6-1,once,TRBJ2-3,ASSEARAGSTDTQY
TRBV7-9,.,TRBJ2-7,ASSNTYEQY
TRBV5-4,.,TRBJ2-2,ASSFGGSMTGELF
TRBV4-1,.,TRBJ1-5,ASSQVRGLQPQH
TRBV24-1,once,TRBJ2-2,AVASDLGVLF
TRBV12-3/TRBV12-4,once,TRBJ2-1,ASKGRGGNEQF
TRBV18,.,TRBJ2-2,ASSSRLAEYTGELF
TRBV5-1,.,TRBJ2-7,ASSLGSVGLADIGSFEQY
TRBV19,once,TRBJ2-4,ASSFRASGGELAKNIQY
TRBV4-1,.,TRBJ2-4,ASSHQQGDKNIQY
TRBV12-5,.,TRBJ2-5,ASGPFYRESQETQY
TRBV9,.,TRBJ2-3,ASSVAGTSRADTQY
TRBV4-2,once,TRBJ2-1,ASSPGTSGYNEQF
TRBV28,.,TRBJ1-5,ASSQDRAVQPQH
TRBV9,.,TRBJ2-1,ASSVGSRYEQF
TRBV6-2/TRBV6-3,.,TRBJ2-1,ASSYSGRANEQF
TRBV28,.,TRBJ1-4,ASSTAPSVDEKLF
TRBV27,.,TRBJ1-1,ASSIQGSMNTEAF
TRBV6-5,.,TRBJ2-6,ASRAQGAGANVLT
TRBV7-9,.,TRBJ1-5,ASSLDSLQPQH
TRBV7-6,.,TRBJ2-5,ASSLVPREQETQY
TRBV28,.,TRBJ2-7,ASSRPGQGAYEQY
TRBV29-1,.,TRBJ1-5,SVRGSNQPQH
TRBV27,.,TRBJ2-2,ASRGTVNTGELF
TRBV7-3,.,TRBJ2-1,ASSLGAKNEQF
TRBV7-9,.,TRBJ2-3,ASSLGLVFSDTQY
TRBV11-2,.,TRBJ2-5,ASSPGGTLKETQY
TRBV18,.,TRBJ1-4,ASSSTGGLNEKLF
TRBV7-2,.,TRBJ1-4,ASSWGQGTEKLF